A single T cell receptor (beta chain) is shown here with its context. The sample is drawn from a study of blood T cell repertoires in COVID-19. The CDR3 covers 16 residues. V was pared by 0 bases and J by 0 bases, with 12 bases between. Germline CDR1 MGHRA, CDR2 YSYEKL. The table came from immunoSEQ multiplex PCR; TCRdb's copy has only in-frame clones and leaves some out. This sample has about 320,000 clones; 89% occur once, and the top ten carry around 4.8%. The sequencing input was PBMCs or T cells enriched from blood (not recorded which). The J gene is TRBJ2-7, the V gene TRBV4-1; a weak D match, TRBD2 (6 bases). The receptor was derived from a man in his sixties who had recovered from COVID-19. The CDR3 DNA follows: TGCGCCAGCAGCCAAGATAGACTAGTAAGCTCCTACGAGCAGTACTTC. Amino acids: CASSQDRLVSSYEQYF.